A selection of T cell receptor beta chains follows, all from one sample in a study of T cell responses to AZD1222 COVID-19 vaccine. The table came from immunoSEQ multiplex PCR; TCRdb's copy has only in-frame clones and leaves some out. The sample carries 150,000 or so clones, 75% to 95% recorded once. Sequencing used peripheral blood, obtained on day 0 of AZD1222 vaccination. The receptors derive from an adult in good health. Each CDR3 is given with its conserved first and last residue. D genes are given only for firm matches. Clone size is not always given. Where it is, it says once, few, many or a class for expanded clones.

j_gene: TRBJ1-2; abundance: .; d_gene: .; v_gene: TRBV9; CDR3nt: TGTGCCAGCAGCGTAGTCACGGACGGTGGCTACACCTTC; CDR3aa: CASSVVTDGGYTF
j_gene: TRBJ1-2; abundance: .; d_gene: TRBD1; v_gene: TRBV5-5; CDR3nt: TGTGCCAGCAGCTTGGAGGGGAGAGGGGGCGGACTTGAATATGGCTACACCTTC; CDR3aa: CASSLEGRGGGLEYGYTF
j_gene: TRBJ2-6; abundance: .; d_gene: .; v_gene: TRBV6-5; CDR3nt: TGTGCCAGCAGTTACTTTGGCTCTGGGGCCAACGTCCTGACTTTC; CDR3aa: CASSYFGSGANVLTF
j_gene: TRBJ1-2; abundance: .; d_gene: .; v_gene: TRBV28; CDR3nt: TGTGCCAGCAGTCTTATCATGGGGCAGGGGAACTATGGCTACACCTTC; CDR3aa: CASSLIMGQGNYGYTF
j_gene: TRBJ2-7; abundance: .; d_gene: TRBD2; v_gene: TRBV11-3; CDR3nt: TGTGCCAGCAGCTTAGAGGGGCGGGGGGACGAGCAGTACTTC; CDR3aa: CASSLEGRGDEQYF
j_gene: TRBJ1-2; abundance: .; d_gene: .; v_gene: TRBV4-2; CDR3nt: TGTGCCAGCAGCCAAGGGTTGGGGCAGGGTGGGGGCTACACCTTC; CDR3aa: CASSQGLGQGGGYTF
j_gene: TRBJ1-2; abundance: .; d_gene: .; v_gene: TRBV18; CDR3nt: TGTGCCAGCTCACCGTCGGGACGGAGATTCTATGGCTACACCTTC; CDR3aa: CASSPSGRRFYGYTF
j_gene: TRBJ2-2; abundance: .; d_gene: .; v_gene: TRBV11-2; CDR3nt: TGTGCCAGCAGCCCCATGACTAGAACCGGGGAGCTGTTTTTT; CDR3aa: CASSPMTRTGELFF
j_gene: TRBJ1-3; abundance: .; d_gene: TRBD1; v_gene: TRBV7-2; CDR3nt: TGTGCCAGCAGCTACCGACAGGGAACTGGAAACACCATATATTTT; CDR3aa: CASSYRQGTGNTIYF
j_gene: TRBJ2-7; abundance: .; d_gene: .; v_gene: TRBV10-3; CDR3nt: TGTGCCATCAGTCAAATATCGGGGGGCGAGACCGAGCAGTACTTC; CDR3aa: CAISQISGGETEQYF
j_gene: TRBJ2-3; abundance: .; d_gene: TRBD2; v_gene: TRBV4-3; CDR3nt: TGCGCCAGCAGCCTCTCTACTAGCGGGGGGCCGGGGGCAGATACGCAGTATTTT; CDR3aa: CASSLSTSGGPGADTQYF
j_gene: TRBJ2-7; abundance: .; d_gene: TRBD1; v_gene: TRBV6-2/TRBV6-3; CDR3nt: TGTGCCAGCAGTTACTCCCAGGGGGCTAGTTCCTACGAGCAGTACTTC; CDR3aa: CASSYSQGASSYEQYF
j_gene: TRBJ2-1; abundance: .; d_gene: .; v_gene: TRBV19; CDR3nt: TGTGCCAGTAGTATCCTGGCAGGGCTTAATGAGCAGTTCTTC; CDR3aa: CASSILAGLNEQFF
j_gene: TRBJ1-5; abundance: .; d_gene: .; v_gene: TRBV10-1; CDR3nt: TGCGCCAGCAGCAGCGGGGGTTTTTCACAGCCCCAGCATTTT; CDR3aa: CASSSGGFSQPQHF
j_gene: TRBJ2-3; abundance: .; d_gene: TRBD2; v_gene: TRBV30; CDR3nt: TGTGCCTGGAGGGCCGGACTAGCGGACGGGGGGGATACGCAGTATTTT; CDR3aa: CAWRAGLADGGDTQYF
j_gene: TRBJ1-5; abundance: .; d_gene: .; v_gene: TRBV6-5; CDR3nt: TGTGCCAGCAGCATCGAACCTTATCAGCCCCAGCATTTT; CDR3aa: CASSIEPYQPQHF
j_gene: TRBJ2-3; abundance: .; d_gene: TRBD2; v_gene: TRBV28; CDR3nt: TGTGCCAGTCAGACTAGCGGGGTTTCTAGCACAGATACGCAGTATTTT; CDR3aa: CASQTSGVSSTDTQYF
j_gene: TRBJ1-1; abundance: .; d_gene: TRBD1; v_gene: TRBV19; CDR3nt: TGTGCCAGCCAACTAGGGGGCCTGAACACTGAAGCTTTCTTT; CDR3aa: CASQLGGLNTEAFF
j_gene: TRBJ1-6; abundance: .; d_gene: TRBD1; v_gene: TRBV6-2/TRBV6-3; CDR3nt: TGTGCCAGCAGCCAACAGGCGCCCCGGACAGGGTGGTCACCCCTCCACTTT; CDR3aa: CASSQQAPRTGWSPLHF
j_gene: TRBJ2-7; abundance: .; d_gene: .; v_gene: TRBV19; CDR3nt: TGTGCCAGTAGTCCCGGGGTGGTCTACGAGCAGTACTTC; CDR3aa: CASSPGVVYEQYF
j_gene: TRBJ2-4; abundance: .; d_gene: .; v_gene: TRBV2; CDR3nt: TGTGCCAGCACGCAGGGGAGGGCCAAAAACATTCAGTACTTC; CDR3aa: CASTQGRAKNIQYF
j_gene: TRBJ1-1; abundance: .; d_gene: .; v_gene: TRBV12-3/TRBV12-4; CDR3nt: TGTGCCAGCAGTTTAGCGCGAGTTGAAGCTTTCTTT; CDR3aa: CASSLARVEAFF
j_gene: TRBJ1-5; abundance: .; d_gene: .; v_gene: TRBV15; CDR3nt: TGTGCCACCAGCAGCGGTCGACAGGTCAATCAGCCCCAGCATTTT; CDR3aa: CATSSGRQVNQPQHF
j_gene: TRBJ2-7; abundance: .; d_gene: TRBD1; v_gene: TRBV28; CDR3nt: TGTGCCAGCAGGGGGCCGGGACAGAGGTACGAGCAGTACTTC; CDR3aa: CASRGPGQRYEQYF
j_gene: TRBJ2-1; abundance: .; d_gene: .; v_gene: TRBV5-1; CDR3nt: TGCGCCAGCAGCCTGGATGCGGGGGCGGGGGATGAGCAGTTCTTC; CDR3aa: CASSLDAGAGDEQFF
j_gene: TRBJ2-2; abundance: .; d_gene: .; v_gene: TRBV7-2; CDR3nt: TGTGCCAGCAGCTTAGTCAGCCCGGAGGGGCCGAACACCGGGGAGCTGTTTTTT; CDR3aa: CASSLVSPEGPNTGELFF
j_gene: TRBJ2-1; abundance: few; d_gene: TRBD2; v_gene: TRBV6-4; CDR3nt: TGTGCCAGCAGTGACGGGACTAGCGGCTACAATGAGCAGTTCTTC; CDR3aa: CASSDGTSGYNEQFF
j_gene: TRBJ2-3; abundance: few; d_gene: TRBD2; v_gene: TRBV6-1; CDR3nt: TGTGCCAGCAGTGAAGCGGCGGGGGGAGTAGATACGCAGTATTTT; CDR3aa: CASSEAAGGVDTQYF
j_gene: TRBJ2-3; abundance: .; d_gene: TRBD2; v_gene: TRBV7-2; CDR3nt: TGTGCCAGCAGCTCTGGACTAGCGGGGATAACCGCAGATACGCAGTATTTT; CDR3aa: CASSSGLAGITADTQYF
j_gene: TRBJ1-5; abundance: .; d_gene: TRBD1; v_gene: TRBV4-3; CDR3nt: TGCGCCAGCAGCCAAGATCACGGACAGGGGAATCAGCCCCAGCATTTT; CDR3aa: CASSQDHGQGNQPQHF
j_gene: TRBJ1-1; abundance: .; d_gene: .; v_gene: TRBV12-3/TRBV12-4; CDR3nt: TGTGCCAGCGCCGGGGCTGAAGCTTTCTTT; CDR3aa: CASAGAEAFF
j_gene: TRBJ1-1; abundance: .; d_gene: .; v_gene: TRBV28; CDR3nt: TGTGCCAGCACCGAACAGGGTGAGACTGAAGCTTTCTTT; CDR3aa: CASTEQGETEAFF
j_gene: TRBJ1-6; abundance: .; d_gene: TRBD1; v_gene: TRBV6-5; CDR3nt: TGTGCCAGCAGTTACGTACAGGGGACCAATTCACCCCTCCACTTT; CDR3aa: CASSYVQGTNSPLHF
j_gene: TRBJ2-5; abundance: .; d_gene: TRBD2; v_gene: TRBV7-3; CDR3nt: TGTGCCAGCAGCTTAGGACTAGCGGGGGGCCAAGAGACCCAGTACTTC; CDR3aa: CASSLGLAGGQETQYF
j_gene: TRBJ2-7; abundance: .; d_gene: .; v_gene: TRBV7-9; CDR3nt: TGTGCCAGCAGCTTATTGAGGGGGACTTCCTACGAGCAGTACTTC; CDR3aa: CASSLLRGTSYEQYF
j_gene: TRBJ2-7; abundance: .; d_gene: .; v_gene: TRBV10-3; CDR3nt: TGTGCCATCAGCTTGGGACTTTCTAGCTCCTACGAGCAGTACTTC; CDR3aa: CAISLGLSSSYEQYF
j_gene: TRBJ1-1; abundance: .; d_gene: .; v_gene: TRBV6-5; CDR3nt: TGTGCCAGCAGCTGGAGGCAGGGGCCTACTGAAGCTTTCTTT; CDR3aa: CASSWRQGPTEAFF
j_gene: TRBJ2-1; abundance: .; d_gene: .; v_gene: TRBV7-2; CDR3nt: TGTGCCAGCAGCTTAGGAAGGGACCACGGGCAGTTCTTC; CDR3aa: CASSLGRDHGQFF
j_gene: TRBJ1-5; abundance: .; d_gene: .; v_gene: TRBV30; CDR3nt: TGTGCCTGGAGTCTGAGTAATAGCAATCAGCCCCAGCATTTT; CDR3aa: CAWSLSNSNQPQHF
j_gene: TRBJ2-3; abundance: .; d_gene: TRBD1; v_gene: TRBV27; CDR3nt: TGTGCCAGCAGGAAACTGGACAGGGGCACAGATACGCAGTATTTT; CDR3aa: CASRKLDRGTDTQYF
j_gene: TRBJ2-3; abundance: once; d_gene: TRBD2; v_gene: TRBV7-3; CDR3nt: TGTGCCAGCAGCTTACGGCCTAGCGGGGGGACGAGCACAGATACGCAGTATTTT; CDR3aa: CASSLRPSGGTSTDTQYF
j_gene: TRBJ1-1; abundance: .; d_gene: .; v_gene: TRBV5-4; CDR3nt: TGTGCCAGCAACTTCCAGGGAGCGAACACTGAAGCTTTCTTT; CDR3aa: CASNFQGANTEAFF
j_gene: TRBJ1-4; abundance: .; d_gene: .; v_gene: TRBV28; CDR3nt: TGTGCCAGCAGTCCCCACAACGCGGGAACTAATGAAAAACTGTTTTTT; CDR3aa: CASSPHNAGTNEKLFF